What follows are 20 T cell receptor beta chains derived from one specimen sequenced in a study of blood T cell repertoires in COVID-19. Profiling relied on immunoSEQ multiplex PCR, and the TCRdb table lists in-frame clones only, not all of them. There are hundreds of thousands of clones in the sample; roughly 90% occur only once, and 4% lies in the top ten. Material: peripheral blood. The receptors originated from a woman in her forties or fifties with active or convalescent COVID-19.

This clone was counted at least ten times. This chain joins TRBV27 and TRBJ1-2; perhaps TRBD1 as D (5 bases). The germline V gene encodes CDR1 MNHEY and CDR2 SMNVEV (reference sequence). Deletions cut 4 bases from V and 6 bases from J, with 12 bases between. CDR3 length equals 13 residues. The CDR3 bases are TGTGCCAGCAGTTCCGGGGGAATCGATGGCTACACCTTC. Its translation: CASSSGGIDGYTF.

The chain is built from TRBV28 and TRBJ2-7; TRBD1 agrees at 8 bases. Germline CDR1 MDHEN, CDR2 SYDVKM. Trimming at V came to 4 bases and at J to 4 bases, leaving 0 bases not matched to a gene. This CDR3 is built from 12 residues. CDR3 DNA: TGTGCCAGCAGTTGGACAGGGTACGAGCAGTACTTC. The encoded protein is CASSWTGYEQYF.

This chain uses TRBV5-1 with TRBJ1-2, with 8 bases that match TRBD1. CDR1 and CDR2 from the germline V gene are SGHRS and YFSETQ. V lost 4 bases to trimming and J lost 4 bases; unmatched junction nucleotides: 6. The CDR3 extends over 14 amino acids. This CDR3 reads CASSRKDRVYGYTF. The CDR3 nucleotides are TGCGCCAGCAGCCGTAAGGACAGGGTCTATGGCTACACCTTC. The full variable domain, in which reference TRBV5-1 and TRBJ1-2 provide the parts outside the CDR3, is KAGVTQTPRYLIKTRGQQVTLSCSPISGHRSVSWYQQTPGQGLQFLFEYFSETQRNKGNFPGRFSGRQFSNSRSEMNVSTLELGDSALYLCASSRKDRVYGYTFGSGTRLTVV.

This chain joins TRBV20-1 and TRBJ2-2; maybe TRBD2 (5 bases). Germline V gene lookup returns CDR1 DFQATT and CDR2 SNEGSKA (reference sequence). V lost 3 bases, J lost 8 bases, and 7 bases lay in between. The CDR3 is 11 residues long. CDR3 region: CSASEGGELFF. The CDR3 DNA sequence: TGCAGTGCTAGCGAGGGTGGGGAGCTGTTTTTT.

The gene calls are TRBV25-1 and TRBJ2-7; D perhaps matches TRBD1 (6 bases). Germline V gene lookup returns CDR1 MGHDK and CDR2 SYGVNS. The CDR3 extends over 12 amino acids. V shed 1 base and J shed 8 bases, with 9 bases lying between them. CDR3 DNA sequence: TGTGCCAGCAGTGAATCCAGGGGTAAGCAGTACTTC. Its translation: CASSESRGKQYF.

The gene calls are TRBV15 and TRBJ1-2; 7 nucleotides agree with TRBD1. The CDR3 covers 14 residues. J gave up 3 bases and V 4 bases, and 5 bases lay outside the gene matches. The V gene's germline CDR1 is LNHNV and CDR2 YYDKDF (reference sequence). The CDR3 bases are TGTGCCACCAGCATCCAAACAGGGGACTATGGCTACACCTTC. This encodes CATSIQTGDYGYTF.

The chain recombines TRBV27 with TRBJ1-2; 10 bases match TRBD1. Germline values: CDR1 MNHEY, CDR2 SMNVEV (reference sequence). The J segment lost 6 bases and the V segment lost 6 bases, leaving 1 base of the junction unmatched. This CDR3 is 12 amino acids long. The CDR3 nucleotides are TGTGCCAGCAGCGGGACAGGGGATGGCTACACCTTC. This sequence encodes CASSGTGDGYTF.

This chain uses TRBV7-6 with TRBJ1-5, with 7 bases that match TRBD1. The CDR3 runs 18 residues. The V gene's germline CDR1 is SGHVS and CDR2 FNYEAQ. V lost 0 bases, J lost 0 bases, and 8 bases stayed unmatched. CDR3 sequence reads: CASSLAIEGAASNQPQHF. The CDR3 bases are TGTGCCAGCAGCTTAGCGATTGAGGGGGCGGCTAGCAATCAGCCCCAGCATTTT.

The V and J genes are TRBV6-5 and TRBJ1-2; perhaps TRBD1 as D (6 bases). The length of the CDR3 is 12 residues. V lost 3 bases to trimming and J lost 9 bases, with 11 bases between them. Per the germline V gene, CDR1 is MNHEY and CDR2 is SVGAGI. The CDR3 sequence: CASSYTTGSYTF. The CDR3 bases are TGTGCCAGCAGTTATACGACAGGAAGCTACACCTTC.

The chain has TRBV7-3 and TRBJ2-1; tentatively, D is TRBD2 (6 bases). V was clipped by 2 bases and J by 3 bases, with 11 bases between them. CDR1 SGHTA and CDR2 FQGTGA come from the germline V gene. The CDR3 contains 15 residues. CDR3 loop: CASSLSSGSYNEQFF. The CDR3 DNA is TGTGCCAGCAGCTTATCTTCCGGGAGCTACAATGAGCAGTTCTTC.

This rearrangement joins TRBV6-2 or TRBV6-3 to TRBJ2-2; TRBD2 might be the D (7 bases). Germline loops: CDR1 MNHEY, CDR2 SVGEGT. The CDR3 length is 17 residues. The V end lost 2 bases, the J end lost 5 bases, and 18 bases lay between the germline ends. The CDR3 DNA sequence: TGTGCCAGCAGTTACGCCACCGGGGGGCCGGATACCGGGGAGCTGTTTTTT. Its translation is CASSYATGGPDTGELFF.

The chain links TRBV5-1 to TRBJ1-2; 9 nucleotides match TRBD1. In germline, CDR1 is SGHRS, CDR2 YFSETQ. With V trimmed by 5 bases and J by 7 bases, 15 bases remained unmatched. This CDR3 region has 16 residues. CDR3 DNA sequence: TGCGCCAGCAGTCCCGAAGGGACAGGGCGTCTTGGTGGCTACACCTTC. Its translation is CASSPEGTGRLGGYTF. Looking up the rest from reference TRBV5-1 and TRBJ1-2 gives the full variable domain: KAGVTQTPRYLIKTRGQQVTLSCSPISGHRSVSWYQQTPGQGLQFLFEYFSETQRNKGNFPGRFSGRQFSNSRSEMNVSTLELGDSALYLCASSPEGTGRLGGYTFGSGTRLTVV.

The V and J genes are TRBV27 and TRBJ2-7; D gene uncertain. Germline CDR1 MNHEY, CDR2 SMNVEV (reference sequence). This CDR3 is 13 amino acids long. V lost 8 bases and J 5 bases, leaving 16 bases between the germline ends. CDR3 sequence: CASVDQDRNEQYF. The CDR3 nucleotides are TGTGCCAGCGTCGATCAAGATAGAAACGAGCAGTACTTC.

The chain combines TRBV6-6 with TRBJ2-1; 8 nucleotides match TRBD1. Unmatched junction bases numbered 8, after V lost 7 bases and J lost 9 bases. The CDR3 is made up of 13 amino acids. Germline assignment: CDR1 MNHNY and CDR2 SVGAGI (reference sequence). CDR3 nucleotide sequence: TGTGCCAGCAATGGGCAGGGGGCCGGTGAGCAGTTCTTC. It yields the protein CASNGQGAGEQFF.

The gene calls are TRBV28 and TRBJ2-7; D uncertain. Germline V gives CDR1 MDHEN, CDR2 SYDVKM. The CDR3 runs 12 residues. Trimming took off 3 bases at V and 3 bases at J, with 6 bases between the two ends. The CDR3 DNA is TGTGCCAGCAGTTTCGAGGACTACGAGCAGTACTTC. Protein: CASSFEDYEQYF.

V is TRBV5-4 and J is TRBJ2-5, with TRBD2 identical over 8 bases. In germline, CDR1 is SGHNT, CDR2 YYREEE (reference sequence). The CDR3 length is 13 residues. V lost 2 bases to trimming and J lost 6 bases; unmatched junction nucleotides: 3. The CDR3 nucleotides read TGTGCCAGCAGCTTCCGGGAGGGGAAGACCCAGTACTTC. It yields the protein CASSFREGKTQYF.

CDR3 region: CAISESGAWGTEAFF. In DNA, the CDR3 is TGTGCCATCAGTGAGTCGGGAGCGTGGGGCACTGAAGCTTTCTTT. This rearrangement joins TRBV10-3 to TRBJ1-1; no definite D call. Trimming cost V 0 bases and J 4 bases, with 12 bases left between them. The germline CDR1 and CDR2 sequences are ENHRY and SYGVKD. The CDR3 spans 15 residues.

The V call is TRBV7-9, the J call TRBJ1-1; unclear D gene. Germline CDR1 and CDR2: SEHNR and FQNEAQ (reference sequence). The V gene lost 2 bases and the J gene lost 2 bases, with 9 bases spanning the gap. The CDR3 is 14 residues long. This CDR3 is CASSLSRLNTEAFF. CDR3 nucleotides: TGTGCCAGCAGCTTATCCAGGCTTAACACTGAAGCTTTCTTT.

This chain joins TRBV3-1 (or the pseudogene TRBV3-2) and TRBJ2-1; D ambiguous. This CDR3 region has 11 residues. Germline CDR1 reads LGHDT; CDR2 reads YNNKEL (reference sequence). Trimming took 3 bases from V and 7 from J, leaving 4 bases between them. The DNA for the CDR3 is TGTGCCAGCAGCCAGCTAAATGAGCAGTTCTTC. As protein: CASSQLNEQFF.

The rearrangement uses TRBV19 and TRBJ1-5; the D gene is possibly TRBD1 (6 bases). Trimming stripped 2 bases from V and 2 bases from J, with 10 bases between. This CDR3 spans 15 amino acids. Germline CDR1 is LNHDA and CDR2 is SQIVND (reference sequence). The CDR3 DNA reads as TGTGCCAGTAGTATAAGGGCAGGGGGCAATCAGCCCCAGCATTTT. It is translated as CASSIRAGGNQPQHF.